This T cell receptor beta chain emerged from a study of cytomegalovirus exposure and HLA in healthy donors. Broader study findings: Highly shared sequence variants in one cluster were likely a sequencing artifact.

This PCR relied on a set of 60 Vbeta primers and 13 Jbeta primers. Produced via immunoSEQ multiplex PCR; TCRdb's table is partial and in-frame only. The sample comprises some 120,000 clones, 77% of which are singletons, and approximately 3.7% rests with the top ten. As to this clone: The antigen remains undetermined.

CDR1 LNHDA and CDR2 SQIVND come from the germline V gene (reference sequence). This CDR3 contains 13 residues. V shed 6 bases and J shed 0 bases, with 8 bases lying between them. The V gene is TRBV19, the J gene TRBJ1-1; D remains unclear. The sequence was obtained from a human donor in good health. The sequencing input was PBMCs. As DNA, the CDR3 is TGTGCCAGTAGGGCAAACATGAACACTGAAGCTTTCTTT. As protein: CASRANMNTEAFF.